The next 4 T cell receptor beta chains were all read from a single sample in a study of blood T cell repertoires in COVID-19 (dated by TCRdb to 2018 to 2021). The library was prepared using the immunoSEQ multiplex PCR assay. TCRdb re-hosts the immuneACCESS table, in-frame sequences only. Its copies lack some clones; in the studies checked, an unresolved V gene accounts for under half of them, and the cause for the rest is not known. The sample table lists some 56,000 clones, roughly 86% of them with a count of one. 20% to 25% of the sample is in the top ten clones. Sequencing was carried out using peripheral blood. The receptors were sampled from a woman older than 75 with acute or convalescent COVID-19.

The chain uses TRBV10-3 and TRBJ1-1; TRBD1 is a possible D gene (5 bases). Germline CDR1 reads ENHRY; CDR2 reads SYGVKD. Trimming shortened V by 0 bases and J by 4 bases, and 12 bases separated the two germline ends. The CDR3 loop spans 15 amino acids. CDR3 bases: TGTGCCATCAGTGAGTCAACAGGTTCGGGCACTGAAGCTTTCTTT. Protein: CAISESTGSGTEAFF.

The chain is built from TRBV5-4 and TRBJ2-1; D perhaps matches TRBD2 (6 bases). The CDR3 is 16 amino acids. Germline values: CDR1 SGHNT, CDR2 YYREEE (reference sequence). Trimming removed 4 bases from V and 0 bases from J, with 14 bases in between. CDR3 sequence reads: CASSLGSGGSYNEQFF. CDR3 DNA sequence: TGTGCCAGCAGCCTGGGTAGCGGTGGCTCCTACAATGAGCAGTTCTTC.

The rearrangement links TRBV7-2 to TRBJ2-7; D not certain. V lost 5 bases and J lost 3, with 8 bases in between. CDR1 is SGHTA, CDR2 FQGNSA, per germline. CDR3 length equals 12 residues. This CDR3 reads CASSQQIYEQYF. The CDR3 DNA reads TGTGCCAGCAGCCAACAGATCTACGAGCAGTACTTC.

This rearrangement joins TRBV23-1 to TRBJ1-1, with D uncertain. TRBV23-1 is classed as an ORF, of uncertain function. CDR3 length: 16 residues. Deletions cut 2 bases from V and 4 bases from J, with 17 bases between. CDR3 coding DNA: TGCGCCAGCAGTCAAGGATTGCGGGAGGTTAGCACTGAAGCTTTCTTT. Protein sequence: CASSQGLREVSTEAFF.